A selection of T cell receptor delta chains follows, all from one sample in a study of Vδ1+ human thymocytes. TCRdb repeated clone calling on the multiplex PCR reads with CATT. The sample lists about 25,000 delta-chain clones, 7.4% occurring once. What was sequenced was Vdelta1+ gamma-delta thymocytes from the thymus. The receptors shown here come from a girl under three years old who had congenital heart surgery. The CDR3 runs from the conserved cysteine through the conserved F or W. Only part of the rows carry a size: once, few, many, or a class if the clone is expanded.

few | TRDV1 | CALGGPSTDKLIF
. | TRDV1 | CALGAVPRLTNVPTFYTDKLIF
few | TRDV1 | CALGELGGVGITPPYTDKLIF
. | TRDV1 | CALGEISYGDTHDTDKLIF
few | TRDV1 | CALGEPSPTGCCLEYTDKLIF
few | TRDV1 | CALEIPRGTGGGSYTDKLIF
few | TRDV1 | CALGERAYTDKLIF
few | TRDV1 | CALGKGGLPTAGTDKLIF
few | TRDV1 | CALGASLSLGELIF
. | TRDV1 | CALGELFRQWFVLGVFHQYTDKLIF
few | TRDV1 | CALGEGASTGGYNTDKLIF
few | TRDV1 | CALGELSDPPFLRFTDKLIF
. | TRDV1 | CALGEFGASYTDKLIF
. | TRDV1 | CALGDALVIRPMGDTTDKLIF
few | TRAV29/DV5 | CAAILCLVLGDTLRIDKLIF
. | TRDV1 | CALGDNIPTIPPNNGGRVYTDKLIF
few | TRDV1 | CALGWGIGSTDKLIF
. | TRDV1 | CALGEGGWGMDASYTDKLIF
few | TRDV1 | CALGDPGREQGPRSDKLIF
. | TRDV1 | CALGERLPSQTDKLIF
. | TRDV1 | CALGDPLPIHVGKLIF
. | TRDV1 | CALGELSGDQYTDKLIF
. | TRDV1 | CALGLGLLGKLIF
few | TRDV1 | CALGGLTFLPTFKLIF
. | TRDV1 | CALGETGGPLGKLIF
. | TRDV2 | CACDTQGRRTDKLIF
. | TRDV1 | CALGIRPSQTGGSSLLYTDKLIF
few | TRDV1 | CALGEPTRPSLRHWDPKPYTDKLIF
few | TRDV1 | CALGEKFVSYAVLGIQGAKLIF
few | TRDV1 | CALGEGTTLVDTKATDKLIF
. | TRDV1 | CALGELAMTPLGDLAPDKPIF
. | TRDV1 | CALGELSPWGTRYTDKLIF
few | TRDV1 | CALGSAGGLGDKGGYTDKLIF
. | TRDV1 | CALGELITSPPRGSADKLIF
. | TRDV1 | CALGERAYAIERGSWVCDTDKLIF
. | TRDV1 | CALGELFPGDTDKLIF
. | TRDV1 | CALGEGFPTGGYTDKLIF
. | TRDV1 | CALGELAKRPKATGGYEGYTDKLIF
few | TRDV1 | CALRRAPPPGGYCPDKLIF
. | TRDV1 | CALGELGPSPWGMEDTDKLIF
few | TRDV1 | CALGEPNGIPKYTDKLIF
. | TRDV1 | CALGEPDALLGIQYTDKLIF
few | TRDV1 | CALGEFRPFPTNSYTDKLIF
. | TRDV1 | CALGYRPSYNWGMSLLYTDKLIF
. | TRDV1 | CALGEPPPYGTDKLIF
. | TRDV1 | CALGVRLRQLVTGSKLIF
. | TRDV1 | CALGDTDPTLGDYTDKLIF
few | TRDV1 | CALGEPSVRWTDKLIF
. | TRDV1 | CALGEMGDATDKLIF
. | TRDV1 | CALGERGALHIREGYTDKLIF
few | TRDV1 | CALGELFEGYDCTDKLIF
. | TRDV1 | CALGDPPKGADDKLIF
. | TRDV1 | CALGERPGDNKLIF
. | TRDV1 | CALGENVVAGGWRTDKLIF
few | TRDV1 | CALGEQIPYTDKLIF
few | TRDV1 | CALASYNVGGPYTDKLIF
. | TRDV1 | CALGEASPTLWGEYTDKLIF
few | TRDV1 | CALGDEPSYRKTVDFRKLIF
few | TRDV1 | CALGEVGPLPLTGGYARGLIF